The text below deals with one T cell receptor (beta chain). The antigen remains unidentified. The V end was cut by 2 bases, the J end by 8 bases, with 13 bases between. CDR1 is SGHRS and CDR2 is YFSETQ in the germline V gene. The CDR3 spans 13 residues. A multiplex PCR was run with 60 Vbeta primers and 13 Jbeta primers. Clones were read by immunoSEQ multiplex PCR, and TCRdb kept only the in-frame ones, dropping some. There are about 200,000 clones in the sample; 60% to 80% occur only once, and about 2.7% lies in the top ten. This sample was included in a study of cytomegalovirus exposure and HLA in healthy donors. Whole-study results and caveats: When a later analysis compared HLA-associated TCR beta chains with equally common others, the HLA-associated chains turned out to be more clonally expanded and to have lower generation probabilities. When analyzed later, the rates of TCR association showed variation by HLA locus, with DRB1 the most and HLA-C the fewest. Trimming of TCR beta V- and J-genes showed a link, identified in a later analysis, to a missense DCLRE1C variant. According to reports, the classifier identified cytomegalovirus status with high specificity and sensitivity.

The sequenced material came from PBMCs. This rearrangement joins TRBV5-1 to TRBJ1-2; the D gene is possibly TRBD1 (5 bases). The receptor's source is a woman aged 25 to 39 in good health and CMV-seronegative. The CDR3 spells CASSLGGVSGYTF. The CDR3 nucleotides read TGCGCCAGCAGCTTAGGAGGGGTGAGCGGCTACACCTTC.